This T cell receptor beta chain was documented in a study of CD8+ T cells in alopecia areata. The V gene end was trimmed by 6 bases and the J gene end by 2 bases; junction bases not matched to a gene: 11. In germline, CDR1 is SGHAT, CDR2 FQNNGV. The CDR3 is made up of 18 amino acids. Reverse transcribed after extraction, RNA yielded cDNA as the sequencing template. Generated by immunoSEQ multiplex PCR, the TCRdb table keeps only in-frame clones and is missing some. In the table there are about 140,000 clones, 55% of which are singletons. This clone was seen more than once but under ten times. The receptor was isolated from a human donor in good health. The chain links TRBV11-2 to TRBJ2-2; 11 nucleotides match TRBD2. Input material: CD4+ T cells sorted from blood. The CDR3 nucleotides are TGTGCCAGCAGACCCACACCTCTAGCGGGAGGTAACACCGGGGAGCTGTTTTTT. Amino acids: CASRPTPLAGGNTGELFF.